This TCR beta chain was profiled in a study of T-cell memory formation after mild COVID-19. Study results and limitations: The second-wave clones peaking on day 37 were not confirmed as SARS-CoV-2-specific. Certain responding clones were present in pre-infection memory, suggesting participation of cross-reactive memory.

Researchers used 5'RACE with constant-segment primers to make TCR alpha and TCR beta cDNA libraries that carry sample barcodes and UMIs. In TCRdb, the 5' RACE reads were re-called with MiXCR into one record per CDR3 protein. Here the sample spans some 350,000 distinct CDR3 sequences, roughly 13% being singletons. The V end was cut by 5 bases, the J end by 4 bases, with 21 bases between. The CDR3 loop spans 17 amino acids. CDR1 and CDR2 from the germline V gene are LNHNV and YYDKDF (reference sequence). A remark on this clonotype: Its antigen remains unknown.

The TCR was taken from a young man who had mild COVID-19 (a few samples of this study predate the infection). Cell type and time point are not known. This sequence joins TRBV15 and TRBJ1-5, with a tentative D call TRBD1 (5 bases). The sequenced sample consisted of PBMCs or a T cell subset sorted from them (not recorded which). CDR3 sequence reads: CATSSAGTVGTNQPQHF. CDR3 DNA: TGTGCCACCAGCTCCGCCGGGACTGTGGGGACTAATCAGCCCCAGCATTTT.